This T cell receptor (beta chain) originates from a study of cytomegalovirus exposure and HLA in healthy donors. Findings of the study overall: Later findings reportedly placed an Asian-associated ancestry cluster below the 666-donor mean for N-insertions.

With 2 bases clipped from V and 5 bases from J, the junction kept 6 bases outside the gene matches. Germline lookup yields CDR1 MNHNS and CDR2 SASEGT. This CDR3 contains 14 residues. The PCR made use of 60 Vbeta and 13 Jbeta primers. Clones were sequenced by immunoSEQ multiplex PCR, and TCRdb holds only the in-frame ones, with some missing. In the table there are around 200,000 clones, roughly four fifths of which are singletons. In regard to this clone: Its specificity is unknown.

The chain recombines TRBV6-1 with TRBJ2-7; 7 bases align to TRBD2. The specimen sequenced was PBMCs. This clonotype was sampled from a woman aged 30 to 39 in good health and CMV-seropositive. DNA of the CDR3: TGTGCCAGCAGTGAAAGGGAGGGTGTTGACGAGCAGTACTTC. As protein: CASSEREGVDEQYF.